What follows are 29 T cell receptor beta chains derived from one specimen sequenced in a study of tumor and adjacent non-tumor tissue in lung cancer. No cell sorting was done before RNA was extracted from the tissue. Distant lung tissue was collected more than 3 cm away from the tumor edge. A modified ARM-PCR protocol with three rounds of nested PCR amplified TCRbeta. MiXCR was run by TCRdb on the multiplex PCR reads, yielding one entry per CDR3 protein. The sample has around 99,000 distinct CDR3 sequences, roughly three fifths seen once. The sample taken for sequencing was distant non-tumor lung tissue. These receptors came from a man aged 60 to 69 with non-small cell lung cancer.

As for this clonotype: This may come from a read error, since a much larger clone is one base off. Lacking the conserved final phenylalanine or tryptophan, this CDR3 likely reflects a read error. V usage is TRBV30 and J usage is TRBJ1-2, with D unclear. CDR1 and CDR2 (germline): GTSNPN, SVGIG (reference sequence). The CDR3 length is 13 residues. Deletions cut 5 bases from V and 8 bases from J, with 18 bases between. CDR3 coding DNA: TGTGCCTGGGTTCCGACCTCAAAGGGCGGCTACACCTCC. Its protein product is CAWVPTSKGGYTS.

For this clonotype: A much larger clone differs by one base, so this may be a read error. This sequence joins TRBV6-5 and TRBJ1-4, with D tentatively TRBD1 (5 bases). Germline lookup yields CDR1 MNHEY and CDR2 SVGAGI. The CDR3 is 15 residues long. The V end lost 5 bases, the J end lost 6 bases, and 16 bases lay between the germline ends. For the CDR3, the DNA is TGTGCCAGCAGTAACGCCGGGGCCCCGGATGAAAAACTGTTTTTT. Encoded protein: CASSNAGAPDEKLFF.

Remarks on this clonotype: A much larger clonotype is one base distant, so this may be a read error. The V gene is TRBV15, the J gene TRBJ1-4; no firm D call. V was trimmed by 9 bases and J by 9 bases, leaving 23 bases between them. The CDR3 consists of 15 residues. From germline, CDR1 is LNHNV and CDR2 YYDKDF (reference sequence). CDR3: CATQPRAAAAKKLFF. CDR3 coding DNA: TGTGCCACACAACCTCGGGCCGCCGCCGCGAAAAAACTGTTTTTT.

The sample holds many counts of this clonotype. The chain has TRBV6-1 and TRBJ1-5; D gene uncertain. This CDR3 is 15 amino acids long. Germline assignment: CDR1 MNHNS and CDR2 SASEGT. V gave up 7 bases and J gave up 1 base, with 14 bases separating them. The CDR3 is CASILGGPSNQPQHF. In DNA, the CDR3 is TGTGCCAGCATACTTGGCGGGCCAAGCAATCAGCCCCAGCATTTT.

Worth noting for this clonotype: A much larger clone lies a single base off, so this may be a read error. The DNA is omitted, as the CDR3 cannot be located on it reliably, and the CDR3 follows TCRdb's listing. The chain has TRBV5-4 and TRBJ1-2. Both ends counted, the CDR3 spans 16 residues. From germline, CDR1 is SGHNT and CDR2 YYREEE (reference sequence). The CDR3 reads CASSLVALGANYGCTF.

The chain uses TRBV10-3 and TRBJ2-3; no definite D call. Between the trimmed V and J ends, which lost 10 bases and 0 bases, there was a span of 11 bases. The CDR3 runs to 13 residues. The germline CDR1 and CDR2 sequences are ENHRY and SYGVKD. DNA for the CDR3: TGTGCCAGCAAGGGATTTAGCACAGATACGCAGTATTTT. As protein: CASKGFSTDTQYF.

This clonotype was seen a handful of times. Possible read error: a much larger clone is one base away. Because the CDR3 is missing its conserved closing phenylalanine or tryptophan, this is likely a read error. The chain joins TRBV6-5 to TRBJ2-1; D remains ambiguous. The CDR3 runs to 14 residues. V gave up 3 bases and J gave up 2 bases, with 8 bases separating them. Germline CDR1 MNHEY, CDR2 SVGAGI. The CDR3 nucleotides read TGTGCCAGCAGTTATATAGGCCCCTACAATGAGCAGTTCTAC. Encoded protein: CASSYIGPYNEQFY.

The DNA for the CDR3 is TGTGCCGGTAGCTTAAATCTGTTGAGCTCCTACAATGAGCAGTTCTTC. Translated: CAGSLNLLSSYNEQFF. The chain uses TRBV11-1 and TRBJ2-1; the D is unclear. CDR1 SGHAT and CDR2 FQDESV come from the germline V gene (reference sequence). V lost 11 bases to trimming and J lost 0 bases, with 20 bases between them. The CDR3 extends over 16 amino acids.

This clonotype turned up a few times. Because it lacks the conserved phenylalanine or tryptophan at the end, this CDR3 is likely a read error. The chain links TRBV29-1 to TRBJ2-7; D remains unclear. CDR3 size: 11 residues. Trimming pared 4 bases from V and 7 bases from J, leaving 11 bases between. The V gene's germline CDR1 is SQVTM and CDR2 ANQGSEA. The CDR3 loop is CSVVKVVEQYS. The CDR3 region has the DNA TGCAGCGTTGTTAAGGTAGTGGAGCAGTACTCC.

A word on this clonotype: At one end, the junction sequence differs from germline, possibly due to a read error. The chain links TRBV11-2 to TRBJ2-7; TRBD1 might be the D (5 bases). Germline CDR1 SGHAT, CDR2 FQNNGV. This CDR3 comprises 15 residues. The CDR3 loop is CASSLEAQGVNEQYF. The CDR3 DNA is TGTGCAAGCAGCTTAGAAGCTCAGGGCGTCAACGAGCAATACTTC.

In the case of this clonotype: At one end, the junction sequence differs from germline, possibly due to a read error. This chain links TRBV5-4 with TRBJ2-7; perhaps D is TRBD1 or TRBD2 (6 bases each). CDR3 length equals 16 residues. Germline CDR1 SGHNT, CDR2 YYREEE (reference sequence). The CDR3 DNA reads TGTGCCAGCAGCTTGGGAACTAGCAGGGGAACCTACGAGCACTATTTC. Its translation is CASSLGTSRGTYEHYF.

V is TRBV4-1 and J is TRBJ1-6; no definite D call. Germline V CDR1 and CDR2: MGHRA, YSYEKL. The CDR3 sequence is 17 residues long. The V gene lost 4 bases and the J gene lost 7 bases, with 20 bases spanning the gap. This CDR3 reads CASSPHVSGGVNSPLHF. The CDR3 DNA reads TGCGCCAGCAGCCCCCATGTCAGTGGCGGAGTGAATTCACCCCTCCACTTT.

Worth noting for this clonotype: A read error is possible here, since a much larger clone lies one base away. The V call is TRBV20-1, the J call TRBJ1-5, with 8 bases fitting TRBD1. Germline-derived CDR1 and CDR2 are DFQATT and SNEGSKA (reference sequence). The CDR3 has 18 residues. CDR3: CNASGIGTGGVNSQPQHF. CDR3 DNA sequence: TGCAATGCTAGCGGCATAGGGACAGGAGGGGTTAATAGTCAGCCCCAGCATTTT.

This clonotype was seen at least ten times. An end of the junction differs from the germline gene, which may be a read error. This chain connects TRBV5-4 to TRBJ1-1; D not certain. The CDR3 consists of 14 residues. Germline loops: CDR1 SGHNT, CDR2 YYREEE (reference sequence). The CDR3 nucleotides are TGTGCCAGCAGTTTGGGGATAGTGAACACTGAAGCTTTCTTT. Its translation is CASSLGIVNTEAFF.

This clonotype was picked up a small number of times. Relative to the germline gene, one junction end is altered; a read error may explain this. The chain joins TRBV11-3 to TRBJ2-2, with 7 bases fitting TRBD1. The CDR3 is 15 residues long. Per germline, CDR1 SGHNT and CDR2 YENEEA. The CDR3 is CVSSLWDRNTGELFF. CDR3 DNA sequence: TGTGTCAGCAGCTTATGGGACAGGAACACCGGGGAGCTGTTTTTT.

As to this clonotype: Lacking the conserved final phenylalanine or tryptophan, this CDR3 likely reflects a read error. The chain carries TRBV4-2 and TRBJ1-1; no definite D call. The CDR3 is made up of 13 amino acids. Per germline, CDR1 LGHNA and CDR2 YNFKEQ. The CDR3 DNA reads TGTGCCAACAGCCAAGAAAAGGGAGGTGTAGCTTTCTCT. The encoded protein is CANSQEKGGVAFS.

The chain links TRBV12-3 or TRBV12-4 to TRBJ2-7, with 7 bases lining up with TRBD2. The V gene end was trimmed by 6 bases and the J gene end by 6 bases; junction bases not matched to a gene: 14. This CDR3 is built from 15 residues. CDR3 residues: CASSQRGPGAGEQYF. The CDR3 bases are TGTGCCAGCAGCCAGCGGGGACCCGGGGCTGGCGAGCAGTACTTC.

This rearrangement joins TRBV11-2 to TRBJ1-2; no definite D call. The CDR3 contains 14 residues. The germline gives CDR1 SGHAT, CDR2 FQNNGV. The V end lost 5 bases, the J end lost 7 bases, and 17 bases lay between the germline ends. The CDR3 loop reads CASSTSAVVGGYTF. The CDR3 bases are TGTGCCAGCAGCACAAGTGCGGTGGTAGGTGGCTACACCTTC.

Comments on this clonotype: This sequence may be a read error, since a much larger clone differs from it by one base. This chain connects TRBV20-1 to TRBJ1-1, with 7 bases aligning to TRBD1. Per germline, CDR1 DFQATT and CDR2 SNEGSKA (reference sequence). The CDR3 sequence is 12 residues long. The ends lost 7 bases at V and 8 bases at J; junction bases unmatched: 10. The CDR3 bases are TGCAGTGTCAGACAGGGAATCATGGAAGCTTTCTTT. Its protein product is CSVRQGIMEAFF.

In its sample, this clonotype was seen a few times. The rearrangement joins TRBV20-1 to TRBJ1-1, with 7 bases lining up with TRBD1. J was trimmed by 3 bases and V by 6 bases; bases with no gene match: 10. Germline V gives CDR1 DFQATT, CDR2 SNEGSKA (reference sequence). The CDR3 length is 14 residues. CDR3 nucleotide sequence: TGCAGTGCAGCACAGGGGAGGCGTGACACTGAAGCTTTCTTT. Translated, it gives CSAAQGRRDTEAFF.

Of note for this clonotype: At one end, the junction sequence differs from germline, possibly due to a read error. The V call is TRBV11-3, the J call TRBJ1-1; D is unresolved. Per the germline V gene, CDR1 is SGHNT and CDR2 is YENEEA. The CDR3 runs 13 residues. In nucleotides, the CDR3 is TGTGCCAGCAGCAAGGCATTGAACACTGAAACTTTCTTC. It codes for CASSKALNTETFF.

This clonotype has only one observation. One end of the junction fails to match germline, which may point to a read error. The rearrangement uses TRBV7-3 and TRBJ2-1; D is uncertain. Germline loops: CDR1 SGHTA, CDR2 FQGTGA. The CDR3 has 13 residues. The CDR3 coding sequence is TGTGCCAGCAGCTTATCGGCTGATAATGAGCACTTCTTC. Translating it yields CASSLSADNEHFF.

The rearrangement links TRBV5-4 to TRBJ2-2; a weak D match, TRBD1 (6 bases). This CDR3 has 13 residues. V dropped 9 bases and J dropped 4 bases, with 13 bases sitting between them. Germline CDR1 SGHNT, CDR2 YYREEE (reference sequence). DNA of the CDR3: TGTGCCAACGGGACATCGTCCACCGGGGAGCTGTTTTTT. It encodes CANGTSSTGELFF.

This clonotype turned up a few times. The V and J genes are TRBV7-2 and TRBJ2-7; 9 bases line up with TRBD2. This CDR3 has 16 amino acids. V shed 5 bases and J 2 bases; nucleotides not matched to a gene: 10. The germline V gene has CDR1 SGHTA and CDR2 FQGNSA. The DNA of the CDR3 is TGTGCCAGCAGCGTTAGAGGAGCGGGAGGAACCTACGAGCAGTACTTC. It specifies CASSVRGAGGTYEQYF.

A note on this clonotype: The conserved phenylalanine or tryptophan normally closing the CDR3 is absent here, so this likely arose from a read error. The V and J genes are TRBV2 and TRBJ1-5, with D hard to call. The CDR3 runs to 15 residues. CDR1 is SNHLY, CDR2 FYNNEI, per germline. Trimming pared 6 bases from V and 0 bases from J, leaving 12 bases between. This chain's CDR3 is CASRDPEYSNQPQHV. CDR3 bases: TGTGCCAGCAGAGATCCAGAGTATAGCAATCAGCCCCAGCATGTT.

V and J are TRBV7-2 and TRBJ2-4, with TRBD2 as a possible D gene (6 bases). V was cut by 5 bases and J by 7 bases, with 9 bases left in between. CDR3 length equals 12 residues. Germline V gene sequence: CDR1 SGHTA, CDR2 FQGNSA. This CDR3 reads CASSRGVNIQYF. In nucleotides, the CDR3 is TGTGCCAGCAGCCGCGGGGTGAACATTCAGTACTTC.

Remarks on this clonotype: Mismatch with germline at one junction end may stem from a read error. The chain recombines TRBV4-1 with TRBJ1-1; D remains unclear. This CDR3 has 19 residues. CDR1 MGHRA and CDR2 YSYEKL come from the germline V gene. The CDR3 region is CASGQDRLEHGKWEGEAFF. The CDR3 DNA reads as TGCGCCAGCGGCCAAGATCGTTTAGAACACGGGAAGTGGGAGGGTGAAGCTTTCTTT.

Turning to this clonotype: Germline and junction disagree at one end, which may indicate a read error. The J gene is TRBJ2-7, the V gene TRBV6-2 or TRBV6-3; 8 bases fit TRBD1. The V gene's germline CDR1 is MNHEY and CDR2 SVGEGT. CDR3 length equals 15 residues. CDR3 DNA: TGTGTCAGCAGCTCGGACAGGGACAGCTTCTACGAGCAGTACTTC. Its translation: CVSSSDRDSFYEQYF.

As for this clonotype: The junction differs from germline at one of its ends, possibly a read error. This chain uses TRBV6-5 with TRBJ2-1, with 7 bases that match TRBD1. The CDR3 covers 17 residues. Germline CDR1 is MNHEY and CDR2 is SVGAGI. CDR3 in amino acids: CASSYSRGPSSYNEQLF. CDR3 sequence (DNA): TGTGCCAGCAGTTACTCGAGGGGGCCGAGCTCCTACAATGAGCAATTATTC.